This T cell receptor beta chain was found in a study of CD8+ T cells in alopecia areata. As to treatment: oral pan-JAK inhibitor, 5-10 mg twice daily. Peripheral blood and lesional scalp punch biopsies came from alopecia areata patients. Isolation of CD4+ and CD8+ T cells from PBMCs was achieved by sorting. Trimming stripped 4 bases from V and 0 bases from J, with 16 bases between. The CDR3 covers 16 residues. Germline CDR1 SGDLS, CDR2 YYNGEE. RNA was extracted and reverse transcribed into cDNA as the sequencing template. Using immunoSEQ multiplex PCR, the repertoire was profiled, and TCRdb retains in-frame clones only, with some absent. The repertoire holds 150,000 to 250,000 clones, 45% to 65% seen once, with 3% to 3.5% in the top ten.

V is TRBV9 and J is TRBJ1-1; D gene unclear. The sequence was collected from a human donor with alopecia areata. Sequences were derived from CD4+ T cells sorted from blood, sampled at week 4, from a patient treated with tofacitinib. The chain's CDR3 is CASSSTGRTLNTEAFF. The CDR3 nucleotides read TGTGCCAGCAGCTCAACGGGGAGGACTTTGAACACTGAAGCTTTCTTT.